The clone carrying this T cell receptor beta chain has a count of ten or more. Its antigen is currently unknown. Looked up from germline, CDR1 is MNHEY and CDR2 is SMNVEV (reference sequence). V lost 3 bases and J lost 8, with 20 bases in between. This CDR3 is 16 amino acids long. This record comes from a study of neurological immune-mediated disorders. Study-level findings and limits: No sharing of CDR3 amino acid sequences was observed among expanded clones across subjects, suggesting private repertoires in all groups. HTLV-1-associated myelopathy had the most TCR clonal expansion, and multiple sclerosis had the least, less than healthy controls.

Every sequencing run generated in excess of 170 million TCR-beta sequences. These sequences covered 15-18 subjects. Via MiXCR, TCRdb re-called the 5' RACE reads, giving one row per CDR3 protein. The table has some 50,000 distinct CDR3 sequences, around 12% seen once. Time point indicated: longitudinal time-point 2. This clonotype originated in a male donor with HTLV-1-associated myelopathy (HAM/TSP). The sample taken for sequencing was PBMCs. The V call is TRBV27, the J call TRBJ2-1; D assignment may be TRBD1 or TRBD2 (5 bases each). The CDR3 DNA is TGTGCCAGCAGTTTGAGGCAGGGTGGGGGTTTCGATGAGCAGTTCTTC. It specifies CASSLRQGGGFDEQFF.